This T cell receptor (beta chain) was documented in a study of cytomegalovirus exposure and HLA in healthy donors (dated by TCRdb to the late 2010s). With respect to the entire study: In an earlier analysis of 587 of the donors, 276 Gb of sequence data and just under 120 million unique TCR beta sequences from approximately 180 million T cells were reported. Roughly 300 gigabases of sequencing data and approximately 80 million unique TCR sequences were included in an early release covering about 700 HLA-typed donors. Of the roughly 400 genotyped donors, roughly 80% were placed in the genetic ancestry cluster associated with self-reported Caucasian donors. The study aimed to test whether signatures of past pathogen exposure could be identified by cataloging public T cell receptors. The study profiled the T cell repertoires of 500 to 800 subjects by immunosequencing and related them to cytomegalovirus serostatus. A separate validation cohort of some 130 different subjects was used in addition to the approximately 610-subject first cohort. To predict cytomegalovirus infection status, the study combined high-throughput TCR immunosequencing, statistical association of individual TCRs with disease status, and machine learning. To study patterns of TCR occurrence, a later analysis re-analyzed previously published TCR beta repertoires from hundreds of donors and added high-resolution HLA genotyping. In the later analysis, no new phenotypic data were used to find candidate immune exposures; instead, reliance was placed on TCR beta sequences and their occurrence across donors. An earlier analysis of some 500 of the donors used high-throughput TCR beta sequencing to judge whether each TCR beta V gene segment behaved as functional or pseudogenic. Donor age, sex, ethnicity and CMV serostatus were compiled alongside the repertoire data. In a later genetic analysis, genome-wide SNP genotypes for about 55% of the roughly 700 donors were used, and that subset was treated as a discovery cohort. Every repertoire in the discovery cohort had been generated on one and the same sequencing platform. Both class I and class II loci were covered by HLA typing, at four-digit resolution. The number of donors typed differed by locus, with about 620-630 for A, B, C, DRB1 and DQB1, 522 for DQA1, nearly 610 for DPA1, and around 460 for DPB1. Roughly 5 DR-DQ haplotypes were handled as single units for association and clustering because linkage in the cohort was strong. On average, 235,054 unique TCR beta nucleotide sequences were sequenced per donor among a few hundred genotyped donors of the cohort, with 15% to 20% of those sequences being non-productive.

A note on this clone: The antigen it binds to is not known. No base qualities exist here, and no much larger clone lies one base off it.

In total, 630 or so healthy bone marrow donors made up the cohort. All cohort members were sampled while nominally healthy, although unrecorded immune exposures were likely present. The donor tested CMV seropositive and was one of the 289 seropositive cohort members. Every donor gave a peripheral blood sample, and the peripheral blood mononuclear cells from that sample were used for TCR beta sequencing. Genomic DNA extraction from the blood cell samples was performed with the Qiagen DNeasy Blood Extraction Kit. At the junction V is shortened by 4 bases and J by 4 bases; bases outside the gene matches: 6. Inclusive of the bounding cysteine and phenylalanine, the CDR3 is 14 residues long. Only the CDR3 region is kept as DNA, spanning 42 bases read in frame from base 1. According to the germline V gene, CDR1 reads SGHRS and CDR2 reads YFSETQ. Summary of the overall study and its limitations: A further reported finding was that TCR beta sequences accurately predicted the HLA-A and HLA-B alleles for most subjects in the first cohort. For the cohort, immune exposure information was limited to CMV serostatus. Over 15 rarely observed V segments, including chromosome 9 orphons, were excluded from the earlier analysis of a few hundred of the donors because counts were too low. The presence/absence analyses assumed that sequencing depth was roughly uniform across donors, and that assumption may not be true. A total of 150 or so TCR beta chains were listed by the study as associated with cytomegalovirus. The authors suggested that the approach could potentially be generalized to other disease states and immunological phenotypes. An association between a missense DCLRE1C variant and V-gene and J-gene trimming of TCR beta chains was found in a later genetic analysis and replicated in an independent cohort. Most CMV-associated TCR beta chains appeared to be HLA-restricted in a later analysis, and the HLA associations seemed to be driven largely by CMV exposure. Because HLA typing was missing for some donors at each locus, association tests included only the typed subset. A group of highly shared sequence variants was considered likely to be a technical artifact of the sequencing pipeline. Linkage disequilibrium might explain the correlated functional status among segregating V segments, but an unknown experimental factor could not be excluded. The classifier was reported to diagnose cytomegalovirus status with high specificity and sensitivity in both the original cohort and the validation cohort. A later genetic analysis reported fewer N-insertions in productive TCRs among donors in an Asian-associated ancestry cluster than the roughly 670-donor mean. In an earlier analysis of about 600 of the donors, most TCR beta V segments appeared in productive rearrangements about 90% or about 30% of the time, broadly matching IMGT annotations. A later analysis found that HLA-associated TCR beta chains were more clonally expanded and had lower generation probabilities than equally common non-associated chains. In this cohort, only TCR beta chains were sequenced, and detectable features were limited by the absence of alpha or paired-chain data. Across donors, most TCR sequences were observed very rarely, whereas some public TCRs were present in many individuals. According to a later analysis, parvovirus B19, influenza, CMV and Epstein-Barr virus appeared linked to several top co-occurrence clusters. According to a later analysis, TCR association rates differed among HLA loci, with DRB1 alleles showing the most associated TCRs and HLA-C alleles showing the fewest. Assigning TCR associations to individual alleles was difficult when HLA alleles, especially DR and DQ, strongly co-occurred. In vitro tests confirmed that three of the cytomegalovirus-associated TCR beta chains recognize cytomegalovirus antigens. Because the 87-base-pair reads could not distinguish some IMGT-functional V segments, including TRBV6-2 and TRBV6-3, those segments were excluded. At a false discovery rate of 0.05, a later analysis linked approximately 18,000 TCR beta sequences to specific HLA alleles.

The library came from the immunoSEQ multiplex PCR assay. The multiplex PCR relied on a mix of 60 forward primers for TCR Vbeta segments and 13 reverse primers for TCR Jbeta segments. Amplification of the CDR3 region of rearranged TCR beta genes was performed with a multiplex PCR assay on genomic DNA. The Illumina HiSeq System was used to sequence the amplified TCR beta libraries as 87-base-pair reads. The authors' pipeline ran thus. In a later analysis, around 80 million unique TCR beta chains were counted across the approximately 640 repertoires, and about 10 million of these chains were shared by at least two donors. Raw reads were error-corrected and collapsed into unique sequences with a nearest-neighbor algorithm that merged closely related sequences to remove PCR and sequencing errors. To assign V, D and J gene segments, CDR3 sequences were aligned to IMGT reference sequences. For a sequence to be retained, a match of at least six nucleotides to both a V gene segment and a J gene segment was required. A rearrangement was called productive if the CDR3 had no stop codons and remained in frame with V and J, and every other rearrangement was called non-productive. CDR3 was defined by IMGT convention, running from the second conserved V-encoded cysteine to the conserved J-encoded phenylalanine. Sequences without an unambiguous match to a single V gene segment were excluded from the earlier analysis of several hundred of the donors. An earlier analysis of approximately 590 of the donors called V segments functional above 56.7% productive rearrangements and segregating when the between-donor standard deviation exceeded 5%. A statistical classification framework was built for diagnosing cytomegalovirus status from the catalog of TCR beta chain sequences. A later analysis assigned V and J genes by comparing TCR nucleotide sequences with IMGT/GENE-DB human TR gene sequences. In a later analysis, CDR3 sequences and most-parsimonious VDJ recombination scenarios were assigned using the TCRdist pipeline. In a later analysis, each TCR beta chain was defined by its CDR3 amino acid sequence together with its V-gene family, and reads without a unique V-gene family were excluded. In a later analysis, a few hundred highly shared, low-generation-probability nucleotide sequences were removed to address suspected cross-contamination and a sequencing artifact. In a later analysis, a clonal expansion index was calculated for each public chain from normalized within-repertoire ranks of inferred template counts. A later analysis computed generation probabilities with a VDJ recombination model fitted to out-of-frame rearrangements, and checked the results against IGoR. A later analysis scored TCR-TCR, TCR-HLA and TCR-CMV co-occurrence with hypergeometric tests, applying a repertoire-size bias correction to TCR pairs. To estimate false discovery rates, a later analysis permuted the HLA or CMV assignments 20 times. In a later analysis, co-occurring TCRs were grouped using DBSCAN, and TCRdist sequence similarity was added for clustering within HLA-allele-positive subsets. For co-occurrence clustering, repertoires with fewer than 30,000 or more than 120,000 public chains were excluded, along with five repertoires with anomalous nucleotide sharing. TCRdb provides this immuneACCESS table in a form limited to in-frame rearrangements. Some clones are lacking; in checked studies, under half of them reflect an unresolved V gene, and why the rest are absent is not known. Clone size and the V and J calls come from that table; the DNA yielded D and trimming. This sample has about 97,000 clones in its table, and 60% to 80% of those were observed once. The leading ten clones occupy 8% to 10% of the sample.

Sequenced sample: PBMCs. Recombination connected TRBV5-1 to TRBJ2-5; 8 bases in the middle match TRBD2. This TCR was sampled from a male donor in good health and CMV-seropositive. In nucleotides, the sequence is TGCGCCAGCAGCACAAGTCTAGCGGGAGAGACCCAGTACTTC. The resulting protein is CASSTSLAGETQYF.